The text below deals with one T cell receptor (beta chain). These data originate in a study of technical replicates of blood from a few donors. Only in-frame clones appear in the TCRdb table, and some are missing; sequencing was by immunoSEQ multiplex PCR. This table holds fewer than 90,000 clones, just under 95% found once. CDR1 SQVTM and CDR2 ANQGSEA come from the germline V gene. Germline trimming cut 3 bases from V and 4 bases from J; bases unmatched to any gene: 7. CDR3 length equals 14 residues. The clonotype originates from a human donor in good health. V gene TRBV29-1 combines with J gene TRBJ2-7; TRBD1 matches at 9 bases. Sequenced input: T cells isolated from PBMCs. The CDR3 DNA is TGCAGCGTTGATAGTGGGACAGGGAAATACGAGCAGTACTTC. Translating it yields CSVDSGTGKYEQYF.